This TCR beta chain was obtained from a study of OX40 agonist ivuxolimab in advanced cancers. The wider study: Partial responses were achieved by three patients, of whom one had hepatocellular carcinoma and two had cutaneous melanoma.

As for this clone: Its specificity is not known.

Germline CDR1 and CDR2: MNHNS and SASEGT. With 2 bases clipped from V and 10 bases from J, the junction kept 8 bases outside the gene matches. The CDR3 is 15 amino acids. General observations from the study: Which antigen the expanded peripheral T cells recognized is unknown.

Clones were sequenced by immunoSEQ multiplex PCR, and TCRdb holds only the in-frame ones, with some missing. The sample shows around 82,000 clones, 70% to 90% of them seen only once. This clonotype originated in an adult with an advanced solid tumor such as melanoma, head and neck, liver or kidney cancer. The material was CD4+ or CD8+ T cells sorted from blood, obtained in a trial of the OX40 agonist ivuxolimab. V and J are TRBV6-1 and TRBJ2-1; 10 bases agree with TRBD1. CDR3 DNA sequence: TGTGCCAGCAGTGAACCGACAGGGGGCAGAAGGGAGCAGTTCTTC. Translating it yields CASSEPTGGRREQFF.